What follows are 17 T cell receptor beta chains derived from one specimen sequenced in a study of shared clonotypes between healthy human individuals. Assay used: immunoSEQ multiplex PCR; TCRdb lists only in-frame clones, some missing. The sample yields a few million clones, 85% to 95% seen once. Sequenced input: naive CD4+ T cells from PBMCs. Sample subset: CD45RA+ positively selected. The receptors originated from a man aged 18 to 29 in good health. Some clones in this sample may be carry-over from other donors' samples.

This clone was counted a single time. The J gene is TRBJ1-2, the V gene TRBV6-6; 12 bases match TRBD1. Germline-derived CDR1 and CDR2 are MNHNY and SVGAGI (reference sequence). Germline trimming cut 7 bases from V and 8 bases from J; bases unmatched to any gene: 11. The CDR3 consists of 15 residues. The CDR3, as DNA: TGTGCCAGCAATTATCGGGACAGGGGGCTGAACGGCTACACCTTC. Protein: CASNYRDRGLNGYTF.

The chain uses TRBV18 and TRBJ2-1; 12 nucleotides agree with TRBD1. The CDR3 extends over 17 amino acids. Germline CDR1 and CDR2: KGHSH and LQKENI. V gave up 2 bases and J gave up 9 bases; unmatched junction bases: 11. The CDR3 sequence: CASSPAGTGGAFGEQFF. CDR3 DNA: TGTGCCAGCTCACCAGCCGGGACAGGGGGCGCTTTCGGTGAGCAGTTCTTC. Complete variable domain (other parts from reference TRBV18 and TRBJ2-1): NAGVMQNPRHLVRRRGQEARLRCSPMKGHSHVYWYRQLPEEGLKFMVYLQKENIIDESGMPKERFSAEFPKEGPSILRIQQVVRGDSAAYFCASSPAGTGGAFGEQFFGPGTRLTVL.

J is TRBJ1-5 and V is TRBV6-6; D is unresolved. CDR1 and CDR2 (germline): MNHNY, SVGAGI (reference sequence). CDR3 length equals 13 residues. Trimming removed 5 bases at V and 6 bases at J, with 11 bases between. This CDR3 is CASSRTTGQPQHF. The CDR3 bases are TGTGCCAGCAGTAGAACTACGGGTCAGCCCCAGCATTTT.

The chain has TRBV7-2 and TRBJ2-7; no firm D call. The V and J ends lost 8 bases and 0 bases respectively, with 17 bases between them. Germline CDR1 and CDR2: SGHTA and FQGNSA. This CDR3 is built from 15 residues. The CDR3, as DNA: TGTGCCAGCGCCTTAGTCTACGCTCCCTCCTACGAGCAGTACTTC. It yields the protein CASALVYAPSYEQYF.

V is TRBV9 and J is TRBJ1-4; possible D gene TRBD1, 5 bases. Looked up from germline, CDR1 is SGDLS and CDR2 is YYNGEE. The CDR3 runs 16 residues. Trimming took off 0 bases at V and 7 bases at J, with 16 bases between the two ends. CDR3 loop: CASSVAEGWDGEKLFF. The CDR3 bases are TGTGCCAGCAGCGTAGCTGAGGGCTGGGACGGTGAAAAACTGTTTTTT.

This chain links TRBV7-2 with TRBJ1-5, with D unresolved. V was trimmed by 7 bases and J by 5 bases, leaving 9 bases between them. The germline V gene encodes CDR1 SGHTA and CDR2 FQGNSA. This CDR3 has 12 amino acids. As DNA, the CDR3 is TGTGCCAGCAACCTCGGGTATCAGCCCCAGCATTTT. It translates to CASNLGYQPQHF.

This chain joins TRBV10-3 and TRBJ1-2; D is undetermined. The CDR3 has 13 residues. The ends were cut back, 2 bases at V and 4 bases at J, with 8 bases in the middle. CDR1 and CDR2 from the germline V gene are ENHRY and SYGVKD. The CDR3 spells CAISETPSYGYTF. CDR3 sequence (DNA): TGTGCCATCAGTGAGACTCCCAGCTATGGCTACACCTTC.

The table lists this clone with a count of one. For the CDR3, the DNA is TGTGCCAGCAGTTATGGGGGGGCGGTTGGGACAGAGACCCAGTACTTC. This translates into CASSYGGAVGTETQYF. The V gene is TRBV28, the J gene TRBJ2-5; D perhaps matches TRBD2 (7 bases). The germline V gene encodes CDR1 MDHEN and CDR2 SYDVKM. This CDR3 spans 16 amino acids. Trimming left V 4 bases short and J 4 bases short, with 19 bases between.

This CDR3 is CAISESTGSGGYTF. The CDR3 region has the DNA TGTGCCATCAGTGAGTCGACCGGGTCCGGAGGCTACACCTTC. This rearrangement joins TRBV10-3 to TRBJ1-2; no firm D call. V was trimmed by 0 bases and J by 8 bases, leaving 13 bases between them. The CDR3 consists of 14 residues. Germline CDR1 and CDR2: ENHRY and SYGVKD.

As concerns this clone: This specimen includes other DNA sequences encoding the same CDR3. The rearrangement uses TRBV5-1 and TRBJ2-7; 11 nucleotides line up with TRBD2. This CDR3 has 14 amino acids. Germline V gene lookup returns CDR1 SGHRS and CDR2 YFSETQ. Losses at the gene ends were 0 bases for V and 5 bases for J; bases not matched to a gene: 1. The CDR3 bases are TGCGCCAGCAGCTTGGTAGCGGGAGGGGACGAGCAGTACTTC. It yields the protein CASSLVAGGDEQYF.

This chain joins TRBV15 and TRBJ1-2, with a possible D match to TRBD1 (6 bases). The V gene's germline CDR1 is LNHNV and CDR2 YYDKDF (reference sequence). Between the trimmed V and J ends, which lost 0 bases and 8 bases, there was a span of 16 bases. This CDR3 has 15 amino acids. The CDR3 nucleotides are TGTGCCACCAGCAGAGATTACGGGGGCATGGGAGGCTACACCTTC. Residues: CATSRDYGGMGGYTF.

The J gene is TRBJ2-7, the V gene TRBV5-1; 9 nucleotides agree with TRBD1. V dropped 5 bases and J dropped 4; count of bases not matched to a gene: 10. CDR1 SGHRS and CDR2 YFSETQ come from the germline V gene. The length of the CDR3 is 15 residues. The CDR3 bases are TGCGCCAGCAGTAAGCGGGGACAGGGAATATACGAGCAGTACTTC. Amino acid sequence: CASSKRGQGIYEQYF.

The gene calls are TRBV28 and TRBJ2-5; no firm D call. The CDR3 has 14 residues. The ends were cut back, 10 bases at V and 4 bases at J, with 19 bases in the middle. In germline, CDR1 is MDHEN, CDR2 SYDVKM. CDR3 protein: CATVGRLVGETQYF. CDR3 bases: TGTGCCACCGTCGGACGTTTAGTGGGAGAGACCCAGTACTTC. Together with reference TRBV28 and TRBJ2-5, the CDR3 gives the full variable domain: DVKVTQSSRYLVKRTGEKVFLECVQDMDHENMFWYRQDPGLGLRLIYFSYDVKMKEKGDIPEGYSVSREKKERFSLILESASTNQTSMYLCATVGRLVGETQYFGPGTRLLVL.

The genes are TRBV29-1 and TRBJ2-5; 14 nucleotides align to TRBD2. The assigned J gene may be wrong: the sequence end matches TRBJ2-7 better. The CDR3 runs to 16 residues. Per germline, CDR1 SQVTM and CDR2 ANQGSEA. CDR3 DNA: TGCAGCGTTGACGGACTAGCGGGAGGTCCGTCCTACGAGCAGTACTTC. This gives the protein CSVDGLAGGPSYEQYF.

In nucleotides, the CDR3 is TGTGCCAGCAGTCCCCTCCCCTACAATGAGCAGTTCTTC. Its protein product is CASSPLPYNEQFF. This chain uses TRBV6-5 with TRBJ2-1; D not certain. V was cut by 5 bases and J by 2 bases, with 7 bases left in between. Germline V gene data show CDR1 as MNHEY and CDR2 as SVGAGI. The CDR3 has 13 residues.

In its sample, this clone was seen once. V and J are TRBV5-5 and TRBJ2-3; TRBD1 agrees at 7 bases. J gave up 3 bases and V 0 bases, and 7 bases lay outside the gene matches. Germline CDR1 and CDR2: SGHKS and YYEKEE (reference sequence). CDR3 length: 16 amino acids. The CDR3 DNA follows: TGTGCCAGCAGCTTGGGGATGGGACAGATTACAGATACGCAGTATTTT. Protein sequence: CASSLGMGQITDTQYF.

About this clone: In the same sample, other DNA sequences code for this CDR3. The chain couples TRBV28 to TRBJ2-3; D is perhaps TRBD1 (6 bases). The V end lost 5 bases, the J end lost 1 base, and 13 bases lay between the germline ends. The CDR3 covers 15 residues. Germline CDR1 is MDHEN and CDR2 is SYDVKM. CDR3 in DNA: TGTGCCAGCAGTCAAGGGGGTGTCGGCACAGATACGCAGTATTTT. The encoded protein is CASSQGGVGTDTQYF.